These 5 T cell receptor beta chains were sequenced from one sample in a study of blood T cell repertoires in COVID-19. The table came from immunoSEQ multiplex PCR; TCRdb's copy has only in-frame clones and leaves some out. The data contain roughly 200,000 clones, around 86% of them singletons. What was sequenced was PBMCs or T cells enriched from blood (not recorded which). These receptors all come from a woman aged 40 to 50 with acute COVID-19.

The chain uses TRBV7-9 and TRBJ1-3; 9 bases are shared with TRBD1. CDR1 is SEHNR, CDR2 FQNEAQ, per germline (reference sequence). This CDR3 comprises 18 residues. The V segment lost 2 bases and the J segment 0 bases; nucleotides outside the gene matches: 8. DNA of the CDR3: TGTGCCAGCAGCTTAAGGGGCGACAGGGGGTTCTCTGGAAACACCATATATTTT. Translation: CASSLRGDRGFSGNTIYF.

The chain has TRBV5-1 and TRBJ1-2; no firm D call. V was clipped by 5 bases and J by 1 base, with 12 bases between them. The CDR3 covers 14 residues. Germline CDR1 SGHRS, CDR2 YFSETQ. This CDR3 is CASSPTPDNYGYTF. The CDR3 DNA reads as TGCGCCAGCAGTCCGACACCGGATAACTATGGCTACACCTTC.

A few counts support this clone. The rearrangement joins TRBV19 to TRBJ1-5; 7 bases align to TRBD1. The germline gives CDR1 LNHDA, CDR2 SQIVND (reference sequence). The J segment lost 3 bases and the V segment lost 8 bases, leaving 10 bases of the junction unmatched. The CDR3 covers 15 residues. The CDR3: CASASGQRYNQPQHF. CDR3 nucleotide sequence: TGTGCCAGTGCCTCGGGACAGAGATACAATCAGCCCCAGCATTTT.

The V gene is TRBV20-1, the J gene TRBJ1-1; no clear D gene. The germline V and J ends were trimmed by 6 bases and 11 bases, with 13 bases remaining between them. The CDR3 loop spans 10 amino acids. Germline CDR1 reads DFQATT; CDR2 reads SNEGSKA (reference sequence). The DNA for the CDR3 is TGCAGTGCCTATGCGAGGGAGGCTTTCTTT. This gives the protein CSAYAREAFF.

The rearrangement uses TRBV29-1 and TRBJ1-1; D remains ambiguous. Per the germline V gene, CDR1 is SQVTM and CDR2 is ANQGSEA. With 3 bases removed from V and 4 bases from J, the gap between germline ends came to 15 bases. The CDR3 has 14 residues. The CDR3 sequence is CSVDLGGESTEAFF. The CDR3 region has the DNA TGCAGCGTTGATTTAGGCGGGGAGAGCACTGAAGCTTTCTTT.